A selection of T cell receptor beta chains follows, all from one sample in a study of T cell repertoires in cytomegalovirus infection. Their cognate antigens are unknown. TCRdb used MiXCR to reprocess the reads, holding one entry per CDR3 protein. The table has roughly 990,000 distinct CDR3 sequences, 30% to 40% seen once. The source material was cultured CD8+ T cells from PBMCs, sampled from culture after CMV antigen stimulation. Source of these receptors: a human donor in good health (CMV status not recorded). Some clones in this sample may be carry-over from other donors' samples. Each CDR3 is given with its conserved first and last residue. The order of the fields is D gene, V gene, J gene, CDR3 length, clone size, CDR3 protein, CDR3 DNA. D genes are given only for firm matches. Rows give clone size only sometimes, using once, few, many, or a class for an expanded clone.

TRBD1	TRBV25-1	TRBJ1-5	13	.	CASWAGGAQPQHF	TGTGCCAGCTGGGCAGGGGGCGCCCAGCCCCAGCATTTT
.	TRBV6-2/TRBV6-3	TRBJ2-2	13	once	CASTFGLTGELFF	TGTGCCAGCACCTTTGGACTTACCGGGGAGCTGTTTTTT
.	TRBV6-1	TRBJ2-1	12	.	CASSEIGSEQFF	TGTGCCAGCAGTGAAATTGGGAGTGAGCAGTTCTTC
TRBD1	TRBV7-9	TRBJ2-5	16	.	CASSRSRTGKQETQYF	TGTGCCAGCAGCCGATCGCGGACAGGGAAACAAGAGACCCAGTACTTC
TRBD2	TRBV20-1	TRBJ2-5	15	few	CSARTLAGTQETQYF	TGCAGTGCTAGGACACTAGCGGGGACACAAGAGACCCAGTACTTC
TRBD2	TRBV2	TRBJ2-3	15	.	CASSEGLALTDTQYF	TGTGCCAGCAGTGAGGGACTAGCTCTCACAGATACGCAGTATTTT
TRBD1	TRBV7-8	TRBJ1-2	17	.	CASSLVVSGQGGYGYTF	TGTGCCAGCAGCTTAGTAGTATCGGGACAGGGAGGCTATGGCTACACCTTC
TRBD1	TRBV6-5	TRBJ2-3	16	.	CASSYSFPGGPDTQYF	TGTGCCAGCAGTTACTCGTTCCCAGGGGGCCCAGATACGCAGTATTTT
.	TRBV7-9	TRBJ1-2	13	.	CTSSLGQRYGYTF	TGTACCAGCAGTTTGGGGCAGCGCTATGGCTACACCTTC
.	TRBV10-2	TRBJ2-7	15	few	CASSPGTQSSYEQYF	TGCGCCAGCAGTCCCGGGACTCAAAGCTCCTACGAGCAGTACTTC